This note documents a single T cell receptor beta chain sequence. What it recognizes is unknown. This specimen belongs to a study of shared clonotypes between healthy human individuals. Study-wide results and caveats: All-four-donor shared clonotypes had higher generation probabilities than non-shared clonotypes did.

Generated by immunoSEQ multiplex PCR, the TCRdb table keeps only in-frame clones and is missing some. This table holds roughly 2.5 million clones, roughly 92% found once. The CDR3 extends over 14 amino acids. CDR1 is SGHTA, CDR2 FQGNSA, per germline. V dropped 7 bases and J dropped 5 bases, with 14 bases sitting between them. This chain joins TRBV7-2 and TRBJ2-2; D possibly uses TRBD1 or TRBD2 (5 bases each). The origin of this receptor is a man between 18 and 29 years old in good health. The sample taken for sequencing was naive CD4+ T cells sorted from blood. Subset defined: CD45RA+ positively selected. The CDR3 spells CASTPGGGTGELFF. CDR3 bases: TGTGCCAGCACCCCGGGTGGGGGAACCGGGGAGCTGTTTTTT.